The next 2 T cell receptor beta chains were all read from a single sample in a study of shared clonotypes between healthy human individuals. Assay used: immunoSEQ multiplex PCR; TCRdb lists only in-frame clones, some missing. The sample has about 190,000 clones, about 66% seen once. The sequenced material came from memory CD4+ T cells sorted from blood. Described subset: CD45RA-negative fraction. All receptors come from a man in his thirties or forties in good health.

This clone was picked up many times. V is TRBV2 and J is TRBJ2-7; 11 nucleotides align to TRBD1. Unmatched junction bases numbered 18, after V lost 8 bases and J lost 0 bases. Germline loops: CDR1 SNHLY, CDR2 FYNNEI. The CDR3 consists of 19 residues. CDR3 sequence: CASGFRGQGGEGASYEQYF. The CDR3 coding sequence is TGTGCCAGCGGCTTTAGGGGACAGGGGGGCGAAGGGGCCTCCTACGAGCAGTACTTC.

This clone came up many times. The chain links TRBV5-1 to TRBJ1-1; D possibly corresponds to TRBD1 (5 bases). Germline values: CDR1 SGHRS, CDR2 YFSETQ. Trimming cost V 0 bases and J 0 bases, with 12 bases left between them. CDR3 size: 16 residues. The CDR3 sequence: CASSLDSGIMNTEAFF. CDR3 DNA: TGCGCCAGCAGCTTGGATTCAGGGATTATGAACACTGAAGCTTTCTTT.